This T cell receptor (beta chain) was documented in a study of T cell repertoires in cytomegalovirus infection. Overall study findings and caveats: What dominated the ex vivo response were HLA-C-restricted CMV-specific TCR beta clonotypes.

TCRdb redid the calling of the reads with MiXCR, one entry per CDR3 protein. The data contain hundreds of thousands of distinct CDR3 sequences, 42% of them seen just once; the ten biggest clones take up about 45%. A remark on this clonotype: As yet, its antigen is unknown.

J was trimmed by 8 bases and V by 2 bases; bases with no gene match: 3. This CDR3 has 14 residues. Germline CDR1 is SGHRS and CDR2 is YFSETQ. The receptor's source is a human donor in good health (CMV status not recorded). Some clones in this sample may be carry-over from other donors' samples. This chain links TRBV5-1 with TRBJ2-1; 11 nucleotides align to TRBD2. The source material was cultured PBMCs, sampled from culture after CMV antigen stimulation. The CDR3 sequence is CASSFSSGRYEQFF. The CDR3 region has the DNA TGCGCCAGCAGCTTCTCTAGCGGGAGGTATGAGCAGTTCTTC.